This T cell receptor beta chain is drawn from a study of beta chain features in type 1 diabetes. Study findings and constraints: Junctions at VDJ sites from type 1 diabetes patients had fewer insertions and more deletions.

Sampling consisted of one heparinised blood draw per donor, averaging about 116 mL. CDR1 and CDR2 from the germline V gene are MNHEY and SMNVEV (reference sequence). The CDR3 is 15 residues long. The V segment lost 2 bases and the J segment 0 bases; nucleotides outside the gene matches: 3. Reverse transcribing all isolated RNA meant expressed TCRB transcripts were sequenced. Sequencing was performed with immunoSEQ multiplex PCR; in TCRdb, only in-frame clones are kept and a portion is missing. The table includes about 110,000 clones, about two fifths detected once. This clone has a handful of counts. Its target is not known.

The chain couples TRBV27 to TRBJ2-5, with 7 bases aligning to TRBD1. The sequence was collected from a woman aged 18-35 years in good health. Material: stem cell memory CD4+ T cells from blood. The CDR3 sequence is CASSLHRGYQETQYF. CDR3 sequence (DNA): TGTGCCAGCAGTTTACACAGGGGCTACCAAGAGACCCAGTACTTC.